A single sample is the source of the 29 T cell receptor beta chains below, sequenced in a study of STAT3 mutations in large granular lymphocyte leukemia. Points from the study as a whole: In T-cell large granular lymphocyte leukemia, about half of patients showed multiple immunodominant subclonotypes.

These TCRs' antigens remain unknown. The repertoire was sequenced with immunoSEQ multiplex PCR; TCRdb's copy has only in-frame clones and lacks some. This table has over 10,000 clones, about 70% appearing once. The sequencing input was peripheral blood mononuclear cells. The receptors here all came from a man aged 55 to 70 with T-cell large granular lymphocyte leukemia. Some clones in this sample may be carry-over from other donors' samples.

This clone was detected only a few times. This chain uses TRBV19 with TRBJ2-1, with a weak D call TRBD2 (6 bases). Germline loops: CDR1 LNHDA, CDR2 SQIVND (reference sequence). V was clipped by 5 bases and J by 4 bases, with 12 bases between them. CDR3 length equals 14 residues. CDR3 sequence (DNA): TGTGCCAGTAGTCCCCGGGACTGGTACAATGAGCAGTTCTTC. The encoded protein is CASSPRDWYNEQFF.

The rearrangement joins TRBV10-2 to TRBJ1-5; D call uncertain. The CDR3 is made up of 14 amino acids. Germline V gives CDR1 WSHSY, CDR2 SAAADI. Deletions cut 3 bases from V and 4 bases from J, with 10 bases between. CDR3 in amino acids: CASSDLQVNQPQHF. The CDR3 DNA is TGCGCCAGCAGTGATCTGCAGGTTAATCAGCCCCAGCATTTT.

This clone was seen once. The V call is TRBV12-5, the J call TRBJ1-5; D is undetermined. The CDR3 contains 17 residues. Per germline, CDR1 LGHNT and CDR2 FRNRAP. V lost 5 bases to trimming and J lost 0 bases, with 17 bases between them. CDR3 DNA sequence: TGTGCTAGTGGTCGCACGTTCCAGGAAGCTAGCAATCAGCCCCAGCATTTT. Translating it yields CASGRTFQEASNQPQHF.

This clone was detected a few times. V and J are TRBV4-1 and TRBJ2-7; 9 bases are a match to TRBD2. The germline gives CDR1 MGHRA, CDR2 YSYEKL. The CDR3 totals 15 residues. J gave up 3 bases and V 4 bases, and 7 bases lay outside the gene matches. In DNA, the CDR3 is TGCGCCAGCAGCCTATTACTAGCGGGCGTCTACGAGCAGTACTTC. Encoded protein: CASSLLLAGVYEQYF.

The V and J genes are TRBV29-1 and TRBJ2-1; the D gene could be TRBD1 or TRBD2 (5 bases each). Per germline, CDR1 SQVTM and CDR2 ANQGSEA. This CDR3 region has 14 residues. Trimming left V 6 bases short and J 8 bases short, with 20 bases between. The CDR3 loop is CSVPQVGVWDEQFF. In DNA, the CDR3 is TGCAGCGTCCCTCAGGTGGGGGTTTGGGATGAGCAGTTCTTC.

V usage is TRBV21-1 and J usage is TRBJ2-6; the table calls TRBD2, which could not be checked here. TRBV21-1 is recorded as a pseudogene. CDR3 size: 15 residues. Written as DNA, the CDR3 is TGTGCCAGCAGCCCTTTCCAAGGGTCCCCGGGAGTCCTGACTTTC. It is translated as CASSPFQGSPGVLTF.

This clone was counted between two and nine times. The rearrangement uses TRBV6-5 and TRBJ1-2, with TRBD1 matching 9 bases. Per the germline V gene, CDR1 is MNHEY and CDR2 is SVGAGI. CDR3 length: 13 amino acids. J lost 6 bases, V lost 4 bases, and 3 bases had no gene match. In nucleotides, the CDR3 is TGTGCCAGCAGTTCAACAGGGGGCGATGGCTACACCTTC. Encoded protein: CASSSTGGDGYTF.

The chain uses TRBV27 and TRBJ1-1; 7 nucleotides align to TRBD1. Unmatched junction bases numbered 8, after V lost 6 bases and J lost 4 bases. CDR3 length equals 14 residues. In germline, CDR1 is MNHEY, CDR2 SMNVEV (reference sequence). The DNA for the CDR3 is TGTGCCAGCAGCCACAGGGGAGGAAGCACTGAAGCTTTCTTT. Its translation: CASSHRGGSTEAFF.

The sample holds a few counts of this clone. This sequence joins TRBV19 and TRBJ1-1, with D perhaps TRBD1 (6 bases). The CDR3 runs 15 residues. CDR1 is LNHDA and CDR2 is SQIVND in the germline V gene (reference sequence). V shed 5 bases and J shed 5 bases, with 18 bases lying between them. The CDR3: CASSQVRGGRTEAFF. The CDR3 bases are TGTGCCAGTAGTCAAGTCAGGGGAGGGAGGACTGAAGCTTTCTTT.

Relative to its sample, this clone is medium-sized. The chain joins TRBV30 to TRBJ2-1; D is undetermined. V gave up 0 bases and J gave up 6 bases, with 12 bases separating them. In germline, CDR1 is GTSNPN, CDR2 SVGIG (reference sequence). This CDR3 is built from 14 residues. In DNA form, the CDR3 reads TGTGCCTGGAGTGTGCTAGGCACTGGCAATGAGCAGTTCTTC. It encodes CAWSVLGTGNEQFF. The full variable domain, completed using reference TRBV30 and TRBJ2-1, is SQTIHQWPATLVQPVGSPLSLECTVEGTSNPNLYWYRQAAGRGLQLLFYSVGIGQISSEVPQNLSASRPQDRQFILSSKKLLLSDSGFYLCAWSVLGTGNEQFFGPGTRLTVL.

V gene TRBV5-6 combines with J gene TRBJ2-7, with D possibly TRBD1 on 6 matching bases. CDR3 length: 14 residues. V gave up 0 bases and J gave up 4 bases, with 11 bases separating them. CDR1 and CDR2 from the germline V gene are SGHDT and YYEEEE. The CDR3 spells CASSLGTGWYEQYF. In nucleotides, the CDR3 is TGTGCCAGCAGCTTGGGTACAGGGTGGTACGAGCAGTACTTC.

The chain links TRBV30 to TRBJ2-7, with D perhaps matching TRBD2 (5 bases). The germline CDR1 and CDR2 sequences are GTSNPN and SVGIG (reference sequence). V gave up 2 bases and J gave up 6 bases, with 8 bases separating them. The CDR3 totals 11 residues. The CDR3 nucleotides read TGTGCCTGGAGTCCGGGGTTCGAGCAGTACTTC. Protein product: CAWSPGFEQYF.

V usage is TRBV30 and J usage is TRBJ1-4; 8 bases are shared with TRBD1. Germline V gives CDR1 GTSNPN, CDR2 SVGIG (reference sequence). The CDR3 sequence is 15 residues long. Losses at the gene ends were 2 bases for V and 3 bases for J; bases not matched to a gene: 5. The CDR3 reads CAWSPRQGPNEKLFF. The CDR3 nucleotides read TGTGCCTGGAGTCCAAGACAGGGGCCTAATGAAAAACTGTTTTTT.

CDR3: CASAPAETNQPQHF. In DNA form, the CDR3 reads TGTGCCAGCGCCCCGGCAGAAACGAACCAGCCCCAGCATTTT. The chain combines TRBV19 with TRBJ1-5; no clear D gene. The CDR3 extends over 14 amino acids. V dropped 9 bases and J dropped 7 bases, with 19 bases sitting between them. The germline gives CDR1 LNHDA, CDR2 SQIVND (reference sequence).

This clone appeared a single time. The genes are TRBV13 and TRBJ1-2; D ambiguous. Per the germline V gene, CDR1 is PRHDT and CDR2 is FYEKMQ (reference sequence). This CDR3 comprises 18 residues. The ends were cut back, 5 bases at V and 5 bases at J, with 27 bases in the middle. CDR3 nucleotide sequence: TGTGCCAGCAGCCGGAACCGAAAGTCTACTCTACTTGAATATGGCTACACCTTC. As protein: CASSRNRKSTLLEYGYTF.

This clone is a singleton in its sample. The chain combines TRBV28 with TRBJ1-2; 7 bases are shared with TRBD1. This CDR3 contains 19 residues. Germline-derived CDR1 and CDR2 are MDHEN and SYDVKM. The V segment lost 2 bases and the J segment 4 bases; nucleotides outside the gene matches: 19. The chain's CDR3 is CASSLAGRGPTASGYGYTF. CDR3 bases: TGTGCCAGCAGTTTAGCGGGTAGGGGGCCCACCGCTAGTGGCTATGGCTACACCTTC.

This chain links TRBV19 with TRBJ1-5; D possibly corresponds to TRBD1 (5 bases). The V and J ends lost 7 bases and 3 bases respectively, with 13 bases between them. The germline V gene encodes CDR1 LNHDA and CDR2 SQIVND (reference sequence). The CDR3 has 14 residues. Here the CDR3 reads CASTQRGLNQPQHF. In DNA, the CDR3 is TGTGCCAGTACCCAGAGGGGCCTCAATCAGCCCCAGCATTTT.

The rearrangement links TRBV4-3 to TRBJ2-7; 10 nucleotides align to TRBD2. The CDR3 totals 14 residues. The germline gives CDR1 LGHNA, CDR2 YSLEER. The V gene end was trimmed by 4 bases and the J gene end by 5 bases; junction bases not matched to a gene: 5. Here the CDR3 reads CASSPGLASNEQYF. The DNA for the CDR3 is TGCGCCAGCAGCCCGGGACTAGCGAGTAACGAGCAGTACTTC.

The chain carries TRBV30 and TRBJ2-7, with D possibly matching TRBD2 (5 bases). This CDR3 spans 15 amino acids. Germline CDR1 GTSNPN, CDR2 SVGIG (reference sequence). The V end lost 0 bases, the J end lost 0 bases, and 12 bases lay between the germline ends. The CDR3 region is CAWSVRTHSSYEQYF. The CDR3 nucleotides are TGTGCCTGGAGTGTCCGGACTCATAGCTCCTACGAGCAGTACTTC.

This clone ranks as large (0.1 to 1%). This rearrangement joins TRBV10-2 to TRBJ2-3; a possible D gene is TRBD2 (6 bases). V shed 8 bases and J shed 5 bases, with 20 bases lying between them. Germline V gene data show CDR1 as WSHSY and CDR2 as SAAADI. The CDR3 contains 15 residues. In DNA form, the CDR3 reads TGCGCCAGCTGGGACTCGACTACACTATTAGATACGCAGTATTTT. Encoded protein: CASWDSTTLLDTQYF.

The rearrangement uses TRBV27 and TRBJ1-1, with D possibly matching TRBD1 (5 bases). The germline V gene encodes CDR1 MNHEY and CDR2 SMNVEV (reference sequence). There are 13 residues in the CDR3. The V and J ends lost 8 bases and 0 bases respectively, with 10 bases between them. CDR3 in amino acids: CASRRDLNTEAFF. DNA for the CDR3: TGTGCCAGCCGGCGGGACCTGAACACTGAAGCTTTCTTT.

This chain connects TRBV28 to TRBJ2-1, with D tentatively TRBD2 (5 bases). The CDR3 has 13 residues. Germline-derived CDR1 and CDR2 are MDHEN and SYDVKM. V was pared by 6 bases and J by 9 bases, with 15 bases between. DNA for the CDR3: TGTGCCAGCAGCGGACTGGGAATCGGTGAGCAGTTCTTC. Amino acids: CASSGLGIGEQFF.

The chain uses TRBV19 and TRBJ1-1, with D possibly matching TRBD1 (6 bases). The CDR3 is 12 residues long. Trimming removed 7 bases from V and 7 bases from J, with 13 bases in between. The germline V gene has CDR1 LNHDA and CDR2 SQIVND (reference sequence). In DNA, the CDR3 is TGTGCCAGTACCAACAGGGCCCGTGAAGCTTTCTTT. The encoded protein is CASTNRAREAFF.

CDR3 region: CASSQNRDSYEQYF. In DNA form, the CDR3 reads TGTGCCAGTAGTCAAAACCGGGATTCCTACGAGCAGTACTTC. This chain uses TRBV19 with TRBJ2-7, with TRBD2 as a possible D gene (5 bases). The CDR3 sequence is 14 residues long. Trimming shortened V by 5 bases and J by 1 base, and 12 bases separated the two germline ends. Germline-derived CDR1 and CDR2 are LNHDA and SQIVND (reference sequence).

The chain links TRBV27 to TRBJ1-2; 9 bases align to TRBD1. J gave up 7 bases and V 4 bases, and 10 bases lay outside the gene matches. Germline V gene data show CDR1 as MNHEY and CDR2 as SMNVEV (reference sequence). The CDR3 totals 15 residues. CDR3 sequence: CASSSPGTGRSGYTF. The CDR3 bases are TGTGCCAGCAGTTCCCCCGGGACAGGGCGGTCTGGCTACACCTTC.

The chain recombines TRBV9 with TRBJ2-7; the match to TRBD1 covers 7 bases. With 4 bases clipped from V and 3 bases from J, the junction kept 7 bases outside the gene matches. The germline CDR1 and CDR2 sequences are SGDLS and YYNGEE. There are 14 residues in the CDR3. The CDR3 coding sequence is TGTGCCAGCAGCTCCCAAGGGGACAGCTACGAGCAGTACTTC. Its translation: CASSSQGDSYEQYF.

V and J are TRBV6-1 and TRBJ1-5; 8 nucleotides align to TRBD1. This CDR3 is 15 amino acids long. The V segment lost 2 bases and the J segment 7 bases; nucleotides outside the gene matches: 7. Germline lookup yields CDR1 MNHNS and CDR2 SASEGT. The CDR3 loop reads CASSERVDRVQPQHF. For the CDR3, the DNA is TGTGCCAGCAGTGAAAGGGTGGACAGGGTACAGCCCCAGCATTTT.

A single count supports this clone. CDR3 in amino acids: CASSPPGGAYGYTF. CDR3 in DNA: TGTGCCAGCAGCCCTCCGGGAGGGGCATATGGCTACACCTTC. The chain combines TRBV7-6 with TRBJ1-2, with D possibly matching TRBD1 (5 bases). Germline CDR1 SGHVS, CDR2 FNYEAQ. The CDR3 consists of 14 residues. V was trimmed by 5 bases and J by 5 bases, leaving 15 bases between them.

This clone was found once. The rearrangement uses TRBV6-1 and TRBJ1-3; D is perhaps TRBD1 (6 bases). Germline values: CDR1 MNHNS, CDR2 SASEGT. The CDR3 is made up of 18 amino acids. The V end lost 4 bases, the J end lost 0 bases, and 19 bases lay between the germline ends. The CDR3 reads CASSGIDRFSNSGNTIYF. The CDR3 nucleotides are TGTGCCAGCAGTGGGATAGACAGGTTTTCAAACTCTGGAAACACCATATATTTT.